This T cell receptor (beta chain) was recovered during a study of T cell responses to AZD1222 COVID-19 vaccine. The study's findings and limits: A rise in Spike-specific TCR breadth and depth followed two AZD1222 doses. Clonal diversity was possibly underestimated, and the donors were mostly white British, with more females. Spike as a whole was targeted by vaccine-associated CD4 TCRs, dominant at 160-218 and 743-854.

This clone was recorded a few times. Its antigen is undetermined. TCRdb's copy holds only in-frame clones and misses some; the assay was immunoSEQ multiplex PCR. The sample holds roughly 270,000 clones; about 94% are singletons and the top ten take around 0.58%. This TCR was sampled from an adult who received the AZD1222 COVID-19 vaccine. The sequenced sample was peripheral blood, obtained 28 days after the second AZD1222 dose.

DNA of the CDR3: TGTGCCATCAGTGAATCGAATAAGAGGGCTAATGAAAAACTGTTTTTT. As protein: CAISESNKRANEKLFF. The J gene is TRBJ1-4, the V gene TRBV10-3; no clear D. Trimming pared 3 bases from V and 3 bases from J, leaving 14 bases between. Germline CDR1 reads ENHRY; CDR2 reads SYGVKD. This CDR3 comprises 16 residues.